What follows are 21 T cell receptor beta chains derived from one specimen sequenced in a study of blood T cells in healthy people across ages. Then a second PCR, running roughly 6 to 11 cycles, was carried out with a sample-barcoded 5' primer and a J-beta primer mix. TCRdb recomputed calls from the 5' RACE reads with MiXCR, one row per CDR3 protein. The profile shows about a million distinct CDR3 sequences, 35% to 40% of them singletons. Sequencing was done on a sample of blood. The receptors shown here come from a man aged 18 to 35 in good health.

The chain combines TRBV29-1 with TRBJ1-5; 9 bases map to TRBD1. This CDR3 region has 13 residues. The V and J ends lost 4 bases and 5 bases, in that order; junction bases with no gene match: 3. Germline V lookup: CDR1 SQVTM, CDR2 ANQGSEA. Written as DNA, the CDR3 is TGCAGCGTTGGGGACAGGGCGGATCAGCCCCAGCATTTT. Translated: CSVGDRADQPQHF.

This clonotype has a handful of counts. The chain uses TRBV5-1 and TRBJ2-7, with 7 nucleotides matching TRBD2. V shed 2 bases, J shed 2 bases, and the junction held 4 bases outside the gene matches. Germline V gene lookup returns CDR1 SGHRS and CDR2 YFSETQ. The CDR3 covers 14 residues. In nucleotides, the CDR3 is TGCGCCAGCAGCTTAAGCGGGGTAACCTACGAGCAGTACTTC. It is translated as CASSLSGVTYEQYF. Full variable domain (remainder filled in from reference TRBV5-1 and TRBJ2-7): KAGVTQTPRYLIKTRGQQVTLSCSPISGHRSVSWYQQTPGQGLQFLFEYFSETQRNKGNFPGRFSGRQFSNSRSEMNVSTLELGDSALYLCASSLSGVTYEQYFGPGTRLTVT.

This clonotype was recorded only once. The chain uses TRBV6-2 or TRBV6-3 and TRBJ2-2; no firm D call. The V end was cut by 6 bases, the J end by 4 bases, with 9 bases between. Germline V CDR1 and CDR2: MNHEY, SVGEGT. CDR3 length equals 13 residues. CDR3 loop: CASSLKATGELFF. The DNA of the CDR3 is TGTGCCAGCAGCCTCAAAGCCACCGGGGAGCTGTTTTTT.

This chain links TRBV12-3 or TRBV12-4 with TRBJ1-1, with D unclear. V lost 3 bases and J 11 bases, leaving 13 bases between the germline ends. CDR3 size: 12 residues. Written as DNA, the CDR3 is TGTGCCAGCAGTTTTGGCAAACCTCGCGCTTTCTTT. This encodes CASSFGKPRAFF.

This clonotype was seen more than once but under ten times. This CDR3 reads CSAKGSMNTGELFF. CDR3 coding DNA: TGCAGTGCGAAGGGATCCATGAACACCGGGGAGCTGTTTTTT. The V and J genes are TRBV20-1 and TRBJ2-2; D not certain. V was shortened by 6 bases and J by 1 base, with 12 bases between the two germline ends. Germline V CDR1 and CDR2: DFQATT, SNEGSKA (reference sequence). The length of the CDR3 is 14 residues.

In this sample, this clonotype turned up a few times. J is TRBJ2-7 and V is TRBV11-2, with D hard to call. CDR3 length: 14 amino acids. Germline V gene data show CDR1 as SGHAT and CDR2 as FQNNGV. V shed 5 bases and J shed 0 bases, with 11 bases lying between them. The CDR3, as DNA: TGTGCCAGCAGCCCCCAGCAGAACTCCTACGAGCAGTACTTC. As protein: CASSPQQNSYEQYF. Using reference TRBV11-2 and TRBJ2-7 for the parts outside the CDR3, the full variable domain is EAGVAQSPRYKIIEKRQSVAFWCNPISGHATLYWYQQILGQGPKLLIQFQNNGVVDDSQLPKDRFSAERLKGVDSTLKIQPAKLEDSAVYLCASSPQQNSYEQYFGPGTRLTVT.

This clonotype occurred a few times. This chain joins TRBV5-1 and TRBJ2-1, with D perhaps being TRBD1 or TRBD2 (6 bases each). Matching the DNA end better, TRBJ2-7 makes the J call doubtful. Germline CDR1 reads SGHRS; CDR2 reads YFSETQ. There are 15 residues in the CDR3. The CDR3 bases are TGCGCCAGCAGCTTTGAGGGGGGCTCCTACAATGAGCAGTACTTC. Translated: CASSFEGGSYNEQYF.

V gene TRBV12-3 or TRBV12-4 combines with J gene TRBJ1-5; the D gene is possibly TRBD1 (6 bases). V was clipped by 5 bases and J by 3 bases, with 11 bases between them. The CDR3 length is 14 residues. The CDR3 loop is CASSRGQLNQPQHF. Here the CDR3 DNA reads TGTGCCAGCAGTCGAGGACAGCTCAATCAGCCCCAGCATTTT.

CDR3 amino acids: CSAQEPGEGGANVLTF. The CDR3 region has the DNA TGCAGTGCCCAAGAACCGGGGGAAGGTGGGGCCAACGTCCTGACTTTC. The rearrangement joins TRBV20-1 to TRBJ2-6, with D tentatively TRBD2 (6 bases). This CDR3 has 16 residues. V lost 6 bases and J lost 3, with 18 bases in between. Germline V gene data show CDR1 as DFQATT and CDR2 as SNEGSKA (reference sequence).

This chain connects TRBV6-2 or TRBV6-3 to TRBJ2-2, with TRBD2 matching 8 bases. CDR3 length: 16 amino acids. Germline V gives CDR1 MNHEY, CDR2 SVGEGT. V gave up 10 bases and J gave up 3 bases; unmatched junction bases: 13. The CDR3 region is CATARLARLHTGELFF. In DNA form, the CDR3 reads TGTGCCACGGCTAGACTAGCGCGGTTACACACCGGGGAGCTGTTTTTT.

This clonotype was detected a few times. The chain has TRBV20-1 and TRBJ1-1; D is unresolved. Germline V lookup: CDR1 DFQATT, CDR2 SNEGSKA (reference sequence). V lost 5 bases, J lost 0 bases, and 16 bases lay in between. CDR3 size: 15 residues. The CDR3 bases are TGCAGTGCTGCCGACGGATCCTACATGAACACTGAAGCTTTCTTT. This codes for CSAADGSYMNTEAFF.

V usage is TRBV9 and J usage is TRBJ2-5, with 9 bases lining up with TRBD1. V shed 4 bases and J 1 base; nucleotides not matched to a gene: 2. CDR1 and CDR2 from the germline V gene are SGDLS and YYNGEE. The CDR3 length is 14 residues. CDR3 nucleotide sequence: TGTGCCAGCAGCAAGACAGGGGGCCAAGAGACCCAGTACTTC. This translates into CASSKTGGQETQYF.

The genes are TRBV20-1 and TRBJ1-5, with D uncertain. The CDR3 runs to 12 residues. V lost 2 bases and J lost 6, with 8 bases in between. Germline V lookup: CDR1 DFQATT, CDR2 SNEGSKA (reference sequence). The CDR3 region is CSARSGPQPQHF. CDR3 coding DNA: TGCAGTGCTAGATCCGGTCCTCAGCCCCAGCATTTT.

The chain recombines TRBV20-1 with TRBJ1-5; weak D call: TRBD1 (6 bases). The V end was cut by 7 bases, the J end by 6 bases, with 19 bases between. In germline, CDR1 is DFQATT, CDR2 SNEGSKA (reference sequence). The CDR3 runs to 14 residues. CDR3 residues: CSVPGTSESQPQHF. CDR3 nucleotides: TGCAGTGTCCCCGGGACATCGGAGAGTCAGCCCCAGCATTTT.

V gene TRBV12-3 or TRBV12-4 combines with J gene TRBJ2-2; tentative D call: TRBD1 (5 bases). V dropped 5 bases and J dropped 7 bases, with 11 bases sitting between them. CDR3 length: 13 amino acids. CDR3 sequence: CASSSRADGELFF. The CDR3, as DNA: TGTGCCAGCAGTAGCAGGGCCGACGGGGAGCTGTTTTTT.

This clonotype was counted a few times. The rearrangement uses TRBV2 and TRBJ1-1, with unresolved D. Deletions cut 7 bases from V and 5 bases from J, with 11 bases between. The V gene's germline CDR1 is SNHLY and CDR2 FYNNEI. This CDR3 has 12 amino acids. CDR3 in DNA: TGTGCCAGCACCCAGGAGGGAACTGAAGCTTTCTTT. It is translated as CASTQEGTEAFF.

This clonotype showed up just a few times. This rearrangement joins TRBV3-1 to TRBJ2-5, with D perhaps matching TRBD1 or TRBD2 (6 bases each). The length of the CDR3 is 16 residues. V was cut by 0 bases and J by 4 bases, with 15 bases left in between. Germline V gene lookup returns CDR1 LGHDT and CDR2 YNNKEL (reference sequence). CDR3 amino acids: CASSQDRGQIGETQYF. As DNA, the CDR3 is TGTGCCAGCAGCCAAGATCGGGGGCAGATTGGAGAGACCCAGTACTTC.

This clonotype was seen more than once but under ten times. The chain carries TRBV6-5 and TRBJ2-7; TRBD1 aligns across 9 bases. This CDR3 is 14 amino acids long. Germline values: CDR1 MNHEY, CDR2 SVGAGI. V shed 5 bases and J 2 bases; nucleotides not matched to a gene: 4. In DNA, the CDR3 is TGTGCCAGCAGTCCGGACAGGGGTACCTACGAGCAGTACTTC. Its translation: CASSPDRGTYEQYF.

In this sample, this clonotype turned up a few times. The chain uses TRBV2 and TRBJ2-7, with D uncertain. Trimming shortened V by 7 bases and J by 4 bases, and 8 bases separated the two germline ends. The V gene's germline CDR1 is SNHLY and CDR2 FYNNEI. The CDR3 length is 11 residues. In nucleotides, the CDR3 is TGTGCCAGCAAGGGCCTATACGAGCAGTACTTC. The encoded protein is CASKGLYEQYF. Looking up the rest from reference TRBV2 and TRBJ2-7 gives the full variable domain: EPEVTQTPSHQVTQMGQEVILRCVPISNHLYFYWYRQILGQKVEFLVSFYNNEISEKSEIFDDQFSVERPDGSNFTLKIRSTKLEDSAMYFCASKGLYEQYFGPGTRLTVT.

This clonotype was observed many times. This sequence joins TRBV14 and TRBJ1-2; D not resolved. The CDR3 has 16 residues. Trimming removed 1 base from V and 1 base from J, with 13 bases in between. The germline V gene has CDR1 SGHDN and CDR2 FVKESK. CDR3 amino acids: CASSQAVGRVNYGYTF. The CDR3 DNA follows: TGTGCCAGCAGCCAAGCCGTCGGCAGAGTTAACTATGGCTACACCTTC.

The chain has TRBV25-1 and TRBJ2-1; 7 positions match TRBD2. Germline CDR1 reads MGHDK; CDR2 reads SYGVNS. The CDR3 loop spans 14 amino acids. Unmatched junction bases numbered 3, after V lost 4 bases and J lost 3 bases. For the CDR3, the DNA is TGTGCCAGCAGTGTAAGCGGGATCTACAATGAGCAGTTCTTC. It specifies CASSVSGIYNEQFF.